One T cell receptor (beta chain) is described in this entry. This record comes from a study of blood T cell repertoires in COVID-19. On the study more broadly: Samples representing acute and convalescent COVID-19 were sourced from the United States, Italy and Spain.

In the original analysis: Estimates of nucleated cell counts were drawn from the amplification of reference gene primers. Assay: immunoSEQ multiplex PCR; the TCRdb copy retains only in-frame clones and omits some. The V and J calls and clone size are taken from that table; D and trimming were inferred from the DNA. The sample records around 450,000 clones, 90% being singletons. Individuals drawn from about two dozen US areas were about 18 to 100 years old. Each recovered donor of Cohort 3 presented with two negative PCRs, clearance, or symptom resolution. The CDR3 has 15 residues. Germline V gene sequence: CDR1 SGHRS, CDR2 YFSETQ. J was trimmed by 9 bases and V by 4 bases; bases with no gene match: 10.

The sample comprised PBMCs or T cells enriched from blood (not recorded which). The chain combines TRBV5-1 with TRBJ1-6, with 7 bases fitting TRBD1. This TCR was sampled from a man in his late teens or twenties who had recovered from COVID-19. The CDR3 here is CASSLQGQVFSPLHF. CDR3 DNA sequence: TGCGCCAGCAGCCTTCAAGGACAGGTTTTTTCACCCCTCCACTTT.